This T cell receptor (beta chain) was profiled in a study of T-cell reconstitution after alpha-beta-depleted transplantation in children. Overall study results and limits: One year after transplant, T-cell counts and diversity came mostly from newly produced T cells. For some patients, TCRbeta diversity was high at day 60 because of recipient T cells and thymic progenitors that survived. Expanded graft clones, several hundred of them, were reportedly the source of alpha-beta T cells about two months after transplant.

The CDR3 covers 14 residues. The germline gives CDR1 ENHRY, CDR2 SYGVKD. V dropped 0 bases and J dropped 5 bases, with 10 bases sitting between them. This clonotype came up a few times. Antigen unknown. The TCRbeta library was prepared with unique molecular identifiers. From the PCR reads, TCRdb called clonotypes with MiXCR, one entry per CDR3 protein. Altogether roughly 340,000 distinct CDR3 sequences are present, 16% being singletons, with the ten largest covering about 41%. This material consisted of PBMCs, mostly from graft donor cells, taken 360 days after TCRalphabeta/CD19-depleted stem cell transplant. This TCR was sampled from a male patient between 2 and 15 years old who had a stem cell transplant for acute lymphoblastic leukemia, so the T cells may come from the graft donor. This rearrangement joins TRBV10-3 to TRBJ2-5; the D gene is possibly TRBD2 (6 bases). The CDR3 here is CAISESGLYETQYF. The CDR3 coding sequence is TGTGCCATCAGTGAGTCGGGACTTTATGAGACCCAGTACTTC.